These T cell receptor beta chains were read from a single sample in a study of synovial regulatory T cells in juvenile arthritis. The repertoire was sequenced with immunoSEQ multiplex PCR; TCRdb's copy has only in-frame clones and lacks some. The listing records fewer than 2,500 clones. Sequenced: Treg cells from the synovium. These receptor sequences come from a donor aged 2-35 years with juvenile idiopathic arthritis. CDR3s include the opening cysteine and the closing phenylalanine or tryptophan. Sizes are listed as once, few, many or a size class.

TRBV5-1	TRBJ2-2	medium-sized	CASSPPLAGGTGELFF
TRBV6-5	TRBJ2-1	medium-sized	CASSYWGSSSYNEQFF
TRBV7-9	TRBJ1-2	medium-sized	CASSLQGANYGYTF
TRBV5-6	TRBJ1-3	medium-sized	CASSTLDRAGNTIYF
TRBV7-8	TRBJ1-2	medium-sized	CASSLLDNYGYTF
TRBV5-1	TRBJ2-3	medium-sized	CASSLKLLSTDTQYF
TRBV6-6	TRBJ2-3	medium-sized	CATGGGTDTQYF
TRBV7-9	TRBJ1-4	medium-sized	CASSLSAGGQEKLFF
TRBV6-6	TRBJ1-5	medium-sized	CASSYDRGNQPQHF
TRBV7-6	TRBJ2-1	medium-sized	CASSLAGVGNGQFF
TRBV7-2	TRBJ2-7	medium-sized	CASSLSGGTYEQYF
TRBV7-2	TRBJ1-2	medium-sized	CASSLQGVDGYTF
TRBV6-5	TRBJ2-1	medium-sized	CASRSSGVHEQFF
TRBV4-1	TRBJ1-4	medium-sized	CASSQGSGGEKLFF
TRBV5-1	TRBJ1-6	medium-sized	CASSPDKGLYNSPLHF
TRBV4-1	TRBJ2-1	medium-sized	CASSQDLRLADYNEQFF
TRBV10-3	TRBJ2-4	medium-sized	CAISEGLPGRRNIQYF
TRBV20-1	TRBJ1-1	medium-sized	CSAKGVTEAFF
TRBV19	TRBJ2-1	medium-sized	CASSILTYNEQFF
TRBV30	TRBJ2-2	medium-sized	CAWSAGLGYTGELFF
TRBV10-3	TRBJ1-1	medium-sized	CAISGITGEKTEAFF
TRBV14	TRBJ2-2	medium-sized	CASSQVWFGDTGELFF
TRBV5-5	TRBJ1-2	medium-sized	CASSLSGQNYGYTF
TRBV19	TRBJ2-5	medium-sized	CASSIARPETQYF
TRBV7-9	TRBJ2-3	medium-sized	CASSLEGGRTDTQYF
TRBV10-3	TRBJ2-3	medium-sized	CAISELAGGSTDTQYF
TRBV11-2	TRBJ1-2	medium-sized	CASSVRGDVNTF
TRBV10-1	TRBJ2-3	medium-sized	CASSGTGRADTQYF
TRBV13	TRBJ2-7	medium-sized	CASSLEAGYEQYF
TRBV27	TRBJ2-7	medium-sized	CASSLSPWEIRGNEQYF
TRBV27	TRBJ1-2	medium-sized	CASSLGLGASYTF
TRBV6-5	TRBJ1-3	medium-sized	CASSDRGNTIYF
TRBV7-3	TRBJ2-1	large	CASSLLPGLAGGTPYNEQFF
TRBV6-6	TRBJ1-2	medium-sized	CASRGGAGYGYTF
TRBV27	TRBJ2-5	medium-sized	CASSLHRQGTQETQYF
TRBV6-4	TRBJ1-2	medium-sized	CASSDSKGIWTIRQGYTF
TRBV18	TRBJ2-5	medium-sized	CASSPLPGETQYF
TRBV6-1	TRBJ1-2	medium-sized	CASTLTSTGNYGYTF
TRBV7-9	TRBJ2-1	medium-sized	CASSLARIIGNEQFF
TRBV6-1	TRBJ1-4	medium-sized	CASSESTGWREKLFF
TRBV21-1	TRBJ2-2	medium-sized	CASSKETGELFF
TRBV6-1	TRBJ2-2	medium-sized	CASNWELRTGELFF
TRBV2	TRBJ1-4	medium-sized	CASRERQGDEKLFF
TRBV28	TRBJ1-3	medium-sized	CASSPRIRSGNTIYF
TRBV7-2	TRBJ2-1	medium-sized	CASSPLDRYNEQFF
TRBV2	TRBJ2-7	medium-sized	CASSGLGYEQYF
TRBV7-8	TRBJ2-2	medium-sized	CASSLGLATTGELFF
TRBV6-1	TRBJ1-5	medium-sized	CASSGDRGLGNQPQHF
TRBV6-5	TRBJ1-2	medium-sized	CASSYGRDRGYTF
TRBV6-1	TRBJ1-3	medium-sized	CASSEAWGTGRSGNTIYF
TRBV7-9	TRBJ2-7	medium-sized	CASSLFPYEQYF
TRBV7-2	TRBJ2-4	medium-sized	CASSLKQGLDIQYF
TRBV5-1	TRBJ1-1	medium-sized	CASSNWGQGAGRSEAFF
TRBV6-5	TRBJ1-1	medium-sized	CASSWGTGVTEAFF